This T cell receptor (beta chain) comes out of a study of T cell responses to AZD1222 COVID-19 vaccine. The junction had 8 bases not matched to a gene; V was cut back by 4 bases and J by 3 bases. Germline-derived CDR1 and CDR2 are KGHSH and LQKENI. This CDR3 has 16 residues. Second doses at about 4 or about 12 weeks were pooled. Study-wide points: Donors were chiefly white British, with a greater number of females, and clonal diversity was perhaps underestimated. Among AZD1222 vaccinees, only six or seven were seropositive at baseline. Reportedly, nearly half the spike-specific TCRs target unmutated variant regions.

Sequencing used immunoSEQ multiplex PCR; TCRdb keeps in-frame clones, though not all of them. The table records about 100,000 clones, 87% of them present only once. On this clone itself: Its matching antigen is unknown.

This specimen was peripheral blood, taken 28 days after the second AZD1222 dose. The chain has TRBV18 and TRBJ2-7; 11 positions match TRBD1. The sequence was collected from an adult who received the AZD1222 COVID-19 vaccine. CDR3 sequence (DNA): TGTGCCAGCTCACTTCTTCCGGGACAGGGGGTCTACGAGCAGTACTTC. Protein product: CASSLLPGQGVYEQYF.